One T cell receptor beta chain is described in this entry. The repertoire was sequenced with immunoSEQ multiplex PCR; TCRdb's copy has only in-frame clones and lacks some. Of roughly 150,000 clones listed, around 77% are singletons. The V gene's germline CDR1 is MNHNY and CDR2 SVGAGI (reference sequence). The CDR3 covers 17 residues. The ends lost 5 bases at V and 0 bases at J; junction bases unmatched: 3. The source of the sample is a study of blood T cell repertoires in COVID-19. Sequenced material: peripheral blood. The TCR was taken from a man between 65 and 85 years old with acute or convalescent COVID-19. The chain joins TRBV6-6 to TRBJ2-2, with TRBD2 matching 13 bases. This CDR3 reads CASSHGLAGANTGELFF. Here the CDR3 DNA reads TGTGCCAGCAGTCACGGACTAGCGGGGGCGAACACCGGGGAGCTGTTTTTT.